This T cell receptor (beta chain) was documented in a study of regulatory T cells in long-lasting Graves disease. Libraries of TCR beta came from iRepertoire HTBI primers plus Arm-PCR of CDR3 regions. TCRdb re-called the multiplex PCR reads with MiXCR, one entry per CDR3 protein. The sample has a few hundred thousand distinct CDR3 sequences; 22% are singletons. The time point is: persistent/refractory GD, antithyroid drugs over 5 years with positive TRAb. Generation of the TCR library employed RNA extracted from PBMCs. V was pared by 1 base and J by 8 bases, with 8 bases between. CDR3 size: 12 residues. Germline V lookup: CDR1 LGHDT, CDR2 YNNKEL (reference sequence).

The chain combines TRBV3-1 with TRBJ1-2; D not certain. The origin of this receptor is a female donor with Graves disease. Sequencing was performed on peripheral blood mononuclear cells (PBMCs), taken when the disease was refractory, from a patient treated with antithyroid drugs. CDR3 region: CASSQGIFGYTF. Here the CDR3 DNA reads TGTGCCAGCAGCCAAGGTATTTTCGGCTACACCTTC.